This TCR beta chain was sequenced in a study of cytomegalovirus exposure and HLA in healthy donors. Background on the study: Genotyping of some 400 donors showed that roughly 80% belonged to the Caucasian-associated ancestry cluster. Regarding the study as a whole: Immune exposure data for these donors was limited to CMV serostatus. As confirmed in vitro, a few CMV-associated chains were specific for CMV antigens. A likely sequencing artifact accounted for one observed cluster of highly shared sequence variants.

This clone was observed a handful of times. Its antigen is not identified. Primers for the PCR totalled 60 Vbeta and 13 Jbeta. Method: immunoSEQ multiplex PCR; TCRdb's copy keeps in-frame clones and lacks some. The sample has some 190,000 clones, about three quarters seen once; the top ten hold around 1.5%. V lost 4 bases, J lost 6 bases, and 19 bases lay in between. In germline, CDR1 is GTSNPN, CDR2 SVGIG (reference sequence). The CDR3 loop spans 15 amino acids. This sequence joins TRBV30 and TRBJ1-5; D possibly corresponds to TRBD1 (5 bases). The sequencing sample was made of PBMCs. The TCR sequence derives from a man aged 18 to 29 in good health and CMV-seronegative. In DNA form, the CDR3 reads TGTGCCTGGACCCCCAAGGGCAGGGTAGGTCAGCCCCAGCATTTT. Residues: CAWTPKGRVGQPQHF.